The clone carrying this T cell receptor (beta chain) was counted between two and nine times. Antigen: not known. TCR cDNA, made by 5'RACE template switching, carried an added universal primer site and UMIs. TCRdb reprocessed the 5' RACE reads via MiXCR and lists one record per CDR3 protein. The table shows a few hundred thousand distinct CDR3 sequences, with roughly a sixth occurring only once. The data were obtained in a study of T cells after yellow fever vaccination. Study background: Where fractions had low cell numbers, libraries were prepared from them with the SMART-Seq v4 Ultra Low Input RNA kit.

The study's findings and limits: Relatively few clonotypes were ones that appeared in both CD4 and CD8 compartments. The study re-detected most primary-vaccination clones after the booster (nearly 97% CD4, approximately 87% CD8).

The input for sequencing was PBMCs, taken less than 6 days after the first yellow fever vaccination. The sequence came from a man younger than 30 who received the YFV17D yellow fever vaccine.

The DNA for the CDR3 is TGTGCCAGCAGCTTGGGGGCCTCCGGTGGTCAGCCCCAGCATTTT. Its translation is CASSLGASGGQPQHF. This chain connects TRBV11-2 to TRBJ1-5; possible D gene TRBD1, 6 bases. V was cut by 3 bases and J by 6 bases, with 15 bases left in between. Germline values: CDR1 SGHAT, CDR2 FQNNGV. CDR3 size: 15 residues.